These T cell receptor beta chains were read from a single sample in a study of blood T cell repertoires in COVID-19. Profiling relied on immunoSEQ multiplex PCR, and the TCRdb table lists in-frame clones only, not all of them. The sample includes around 260,000 clones, about 85% of them seen just once. The sample comprised peripheral blood. The receptors come from a human donor in a cohort sampled during active COVID-19. Both conserved end residues are part of each CDR3. A D gene is named only where the DNA matches it firmly. Clone size is not always given. Where it is, it says once, few, many or a class for expanded clones.

V gene	clone size	D gene	J gene	CDR3 protein	CDR3 DNA
TRBV6-1	-	TRBD2	TRBJ2-1	CASSDIERVLAGSEQFF	TGTGCCAGCAGTGATATTGAGCGGGTACTAGCGGGAAGTGAGCAGTTCTTC
TRBV18	-	TRBD1	TRBJ1-2	CASSPPGQFRYGYTF	TGTGCCAGCTCACCACCGGGACAGTTTCGCTATGGCTACACCTTC
TRBV6-5	-	TRBD2	TRBJ2-7	CASRPPAGEKQYF	TGTGCCAGCAGGCCCCCAGCGGGAGAAAAGCAGTACTTC
TRBV3-1/TRBV3-2	-	-	TRBJ2-7	CASSQAGAIREQYF	TGTGCCAGCAGCCAAGCGGGAGCTATACGTGAGCAGTACTTC
TRBV11-2	-	-	TRBJ2-1	CASSLVPDAKRYNEQFF	TGTGCCAGCAGCTTAGTTCCCGACGCTAAGCGTTACAATGAGCAGTTCTTC
TRBV24-1	-	TRBD1	TRBJ2-1	CATSEGRGQGISNEQFF	TGTGCCACCAGTGAGGGCAGGGGACAGGGTATATCCAATGAGCAGTTCTTC
TRBV27	-	-	TRBJ2-2	CASSFGQLNTGELFF	TGTGCCAGCAGTTTTGGGCAGCTTAACACCGGGGAGCTGTTTTTT
TRBV5-1	-	TRBD2	TRBJ2-1	CASTPTSGSSYNEQFF	TGCGCCAGCACCCCGACTAGCGGGAGTTCTTACAATGAGCAGTTCTTC
TRBV2	-	-	TRBJ2-2	CASRNTGMESGELFF	TGTGCCAGCAGGAACACAGGGATGGAGTCCGGGGAGCTGTTTTTT
TRBV7-2	-	TRBD2	TRBJ2-7	CASSLRTSETYEQYF	TGTGCCAGCAGCTTGCGGACTAGCGAAACCTACGAGCAGTACTTC
TRBV5-1	-	TRBD1	TRBJ2-5	CASSTQVSGGETQYF	TGCGCCAGCAGCACCCAAGTATCAGGGGGCGAGACCCAGTACTTC
TRBV5-4	-	TRBD1	TRBJ2-3	CASSGGQGADTQYF	TGTGCCAGCAGCGGAGGACAGGGGGCAGATACGCAGTATTTT
TRBV6-5	-	TRBD1	TRBJ1-4	CASRPGQGTNLGF	TGTGCCAGCAGACCGGGACAGGGGACCAACTTAGGTTTT
TRBV7-2	once	-	TRBJ2-3	CASSLVGSSDTQYF	TGTGCCAGCAGCTTAGTTGGTAGCTCAGATACGCAGTATTTT